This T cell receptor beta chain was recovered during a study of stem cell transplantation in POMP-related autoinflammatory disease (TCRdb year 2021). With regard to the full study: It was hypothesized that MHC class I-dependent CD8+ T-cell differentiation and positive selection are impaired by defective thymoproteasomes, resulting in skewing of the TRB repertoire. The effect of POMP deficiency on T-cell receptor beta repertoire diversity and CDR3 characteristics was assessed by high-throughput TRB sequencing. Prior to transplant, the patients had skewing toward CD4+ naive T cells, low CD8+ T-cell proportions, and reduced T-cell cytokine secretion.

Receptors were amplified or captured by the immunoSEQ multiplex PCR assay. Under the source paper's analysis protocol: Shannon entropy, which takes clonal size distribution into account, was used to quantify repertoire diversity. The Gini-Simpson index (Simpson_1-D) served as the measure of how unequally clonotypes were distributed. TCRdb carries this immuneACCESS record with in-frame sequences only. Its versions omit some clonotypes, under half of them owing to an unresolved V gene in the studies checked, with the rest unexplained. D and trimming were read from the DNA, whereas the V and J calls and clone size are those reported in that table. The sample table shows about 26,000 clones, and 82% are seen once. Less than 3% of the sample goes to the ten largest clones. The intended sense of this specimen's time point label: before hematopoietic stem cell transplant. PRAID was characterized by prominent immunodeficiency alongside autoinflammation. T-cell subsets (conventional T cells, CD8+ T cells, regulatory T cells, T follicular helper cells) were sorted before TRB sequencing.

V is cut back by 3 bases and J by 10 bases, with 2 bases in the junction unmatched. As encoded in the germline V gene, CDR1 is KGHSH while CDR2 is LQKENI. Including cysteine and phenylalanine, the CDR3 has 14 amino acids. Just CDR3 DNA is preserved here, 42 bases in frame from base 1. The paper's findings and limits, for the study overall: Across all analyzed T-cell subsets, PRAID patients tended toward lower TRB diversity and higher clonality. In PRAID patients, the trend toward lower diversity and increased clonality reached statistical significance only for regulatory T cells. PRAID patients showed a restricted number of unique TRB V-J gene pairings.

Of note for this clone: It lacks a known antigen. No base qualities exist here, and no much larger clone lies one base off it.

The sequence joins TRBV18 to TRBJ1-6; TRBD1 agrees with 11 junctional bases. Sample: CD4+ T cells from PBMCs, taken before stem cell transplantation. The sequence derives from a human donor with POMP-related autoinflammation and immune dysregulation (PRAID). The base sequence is TGTGCCAGCTCACCGGGACAGGGGGGATCACCCCTCCACTTT. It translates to CASSPGQGGSPLHF.